A single TCR beta chain is shown here with its context. Original processing methods: How many nucleated cells were present was estimated from reference gene primer amplification. Generated by immunoSEQ multiplex PCR, the TCRdb table keeps only in-frame clones and is missing some. That table is the source of V, J and clone size, and D and trimming were worked out from the DNA. This table holds a few hundred thousand clones, 88% found once. This record comes from a study of blood T cell repertoires in COVID-19. About the study: Researchers got acute and convalescent COVID-19 samples from the United States, Italy and Spain. The analysed material was cDNA or gDNA that came from T cells, B-cell-depleted T cells, or PBMCs.

V lost 4 bases and J lost 8, with 8 bases in between. Looked up from germline, CDR1 is GTSNPN and CDR2 is SVGIG (reference sequence). The CDR3 totals 10 residues. Sequencing input: peripheral blood. The chain joins TRBV30 to TRBJ1-1, with unresolved D. The TCR originated in a middle-aged woman who had recovered from COVID-19. The CDR3 coding sequence is TGTGCCTGGACCAGTCTCGAAGCTTTCTTT. It yields the protein CAWTSLEAFF.